This T cell receptor (beta chain) was sequenced during a study of human T cells and chemical hapten exposure. Findings of the study overall: After DPC sensitization, TCRs above 1 in 1000 frequency showed no change.

For this clonotype: Antigen unknown.

Time point noted: healthy volunteer bleed at 2 weeks. Before extraction, the whole blood was not fractionated, and total RNA was taken from it. The library tagged each cDNA molecule with unique molecular identifiers. Per the original data handling: Individual samples carried between about 23,224 and 750,000 TCRs, with approximately 100,000 as the median. Each CDR3 protein is one row after TCRdb ran MiXCR on the RACE reads. TCRdb assigned the V and J calls; the authors' analysis was not used. Altogether about 130,000 distinct CDR3 sequences are present, approximately 10% being singletons, with the ten largest covering 1.5% to 2%. V lost 2 bases to trimming and J lost 3 bases; unmatched junction nucleotides: 6. CDR1 and CDR2 from the germline V gene are DFQATT and SNEGSKA (reference sequence). The CDR3 is 15 amino acids.

The chain uses TRBV20-1 and TRBJ2-3, with 9 bases lining up with TRBD1. This TCR came from a male donor in good health. Some clones in this sample may be carry-over from other donors' samples. The sequenced sample was whole blood. The CDR3 reads CSARSDRGATDTQYF. CDR3 sequence (DNA): TGCAGTGCTAGATCGGACAGGGGAGCAACAGATACGCAGTATTTT.